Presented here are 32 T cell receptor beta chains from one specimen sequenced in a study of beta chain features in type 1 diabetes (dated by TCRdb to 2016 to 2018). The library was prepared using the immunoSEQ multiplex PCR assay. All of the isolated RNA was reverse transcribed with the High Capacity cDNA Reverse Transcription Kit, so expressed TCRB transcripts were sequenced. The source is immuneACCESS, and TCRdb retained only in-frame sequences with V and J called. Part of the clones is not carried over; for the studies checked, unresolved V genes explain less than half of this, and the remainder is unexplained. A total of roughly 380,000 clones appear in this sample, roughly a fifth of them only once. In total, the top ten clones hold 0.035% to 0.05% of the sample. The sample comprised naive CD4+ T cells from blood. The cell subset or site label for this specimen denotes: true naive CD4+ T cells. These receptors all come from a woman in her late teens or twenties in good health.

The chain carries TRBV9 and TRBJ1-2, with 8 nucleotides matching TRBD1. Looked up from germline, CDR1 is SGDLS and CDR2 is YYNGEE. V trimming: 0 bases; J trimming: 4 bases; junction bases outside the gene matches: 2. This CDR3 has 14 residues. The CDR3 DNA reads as TGTGCCAGCAGCGTAGAGGACAGGGCCTATGGCTACACCTTC. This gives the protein CASSVEDRAYGYTF.

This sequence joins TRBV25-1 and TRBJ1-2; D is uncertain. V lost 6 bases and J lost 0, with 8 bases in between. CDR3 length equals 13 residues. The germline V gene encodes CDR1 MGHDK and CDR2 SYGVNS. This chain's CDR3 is CASREGANYGYTF. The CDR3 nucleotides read TGTGCCAGCAGGGAGGGAGCTAACTATGGCTACACCTTC.

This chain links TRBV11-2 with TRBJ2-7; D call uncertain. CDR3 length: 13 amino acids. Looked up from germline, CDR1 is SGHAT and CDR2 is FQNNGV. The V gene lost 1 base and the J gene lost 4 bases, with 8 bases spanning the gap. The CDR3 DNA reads TGTGCCAGCAGCTTAGTTCCTATTTACGAGCAGTACTTC. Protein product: CASSLVPIYEQYF.

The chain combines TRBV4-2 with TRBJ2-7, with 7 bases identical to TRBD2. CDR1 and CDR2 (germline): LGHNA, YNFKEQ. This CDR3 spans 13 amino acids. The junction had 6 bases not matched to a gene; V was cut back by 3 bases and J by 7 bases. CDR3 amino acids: CASSQSQGGEQYF. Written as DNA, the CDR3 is TGTGCCAGCAGCCAGTCCCAGGGAGGGGAGCAGTACTTC.

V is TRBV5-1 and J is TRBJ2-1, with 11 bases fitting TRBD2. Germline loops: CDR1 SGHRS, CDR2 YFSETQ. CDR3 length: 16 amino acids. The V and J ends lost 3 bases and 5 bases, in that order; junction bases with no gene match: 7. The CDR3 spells CASSWPLAGEDNEQFF. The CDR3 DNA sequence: TGCGCCAGCAGCTGGCCACTAGCGGGAGAGGACAATGAGCAGTTCTTC.

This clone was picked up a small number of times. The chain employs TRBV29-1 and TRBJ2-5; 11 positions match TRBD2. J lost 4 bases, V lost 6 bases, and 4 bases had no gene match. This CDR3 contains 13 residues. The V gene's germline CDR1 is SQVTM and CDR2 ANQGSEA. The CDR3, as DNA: TGCAGCGTAGGTGGACTAGCGGGAGAGACCCAGTACTTC. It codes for CSVGGLAGETQYF.

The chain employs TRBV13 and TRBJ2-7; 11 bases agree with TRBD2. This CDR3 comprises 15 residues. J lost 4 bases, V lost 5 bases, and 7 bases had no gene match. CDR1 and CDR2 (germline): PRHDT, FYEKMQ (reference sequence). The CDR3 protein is CASSPRLAGIYEQYF. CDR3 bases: TGTGCCAGCAGCCCCCGACTAGCGGGAATTTACGAGCAGTACTTC.

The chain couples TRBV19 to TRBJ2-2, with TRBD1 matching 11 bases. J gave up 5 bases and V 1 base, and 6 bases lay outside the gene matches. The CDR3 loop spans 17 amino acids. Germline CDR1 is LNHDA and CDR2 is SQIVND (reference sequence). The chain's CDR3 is CASSIGTGGYKTGELFF. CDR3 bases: TGTGCCAGTAGTATAGGGACAGGGGGCTACAAGACCGGGGAGCTGTTTTTT.

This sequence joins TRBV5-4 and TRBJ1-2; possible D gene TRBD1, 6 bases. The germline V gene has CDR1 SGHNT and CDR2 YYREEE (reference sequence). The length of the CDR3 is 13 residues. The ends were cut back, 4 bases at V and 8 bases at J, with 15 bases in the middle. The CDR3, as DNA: TGTGCCAGCAGCCTACAGGGACCAGGCGGCTACACCTTC. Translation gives CASSLQGPGGYTF.

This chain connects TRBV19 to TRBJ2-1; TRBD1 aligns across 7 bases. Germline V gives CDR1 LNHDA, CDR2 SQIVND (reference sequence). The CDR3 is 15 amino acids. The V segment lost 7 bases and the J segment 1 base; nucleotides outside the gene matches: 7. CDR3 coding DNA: TGTGCCAGTAACCCCCGGGACAGTTCCTACAATGAGCAGTTCTTC. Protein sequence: CASNPRDSSYNEQFF.

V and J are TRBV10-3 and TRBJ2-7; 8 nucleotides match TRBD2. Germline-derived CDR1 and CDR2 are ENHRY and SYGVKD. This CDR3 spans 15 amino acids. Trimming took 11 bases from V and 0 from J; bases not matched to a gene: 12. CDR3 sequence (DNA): TGTGCCGCCTCAAGGGGCGCGGGGGGCTCCTACGAGCAGTACTTC. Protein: CAASRGAGGSYEQYF.

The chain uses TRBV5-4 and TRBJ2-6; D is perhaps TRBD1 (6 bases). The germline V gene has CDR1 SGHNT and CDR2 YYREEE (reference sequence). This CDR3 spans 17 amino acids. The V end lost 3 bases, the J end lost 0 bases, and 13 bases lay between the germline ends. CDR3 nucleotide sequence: TGTGCCAGCAGCTCCCTGACAGGTAGCTCTGGGGCCAACGTCCTGACTTTC. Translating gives CASSSLTGSSGANVLTF. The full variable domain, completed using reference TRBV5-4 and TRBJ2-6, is ETGVTQSPTHLIKTRGQQVTLRCSSQSGHNTVSWYQQALGQGPQFIFQYYREEENGRGNFPPRFSGLQFPNYSSELNVNALELDDSALYLCASSSLTGSSGANVLTFGAGSRLTVL.

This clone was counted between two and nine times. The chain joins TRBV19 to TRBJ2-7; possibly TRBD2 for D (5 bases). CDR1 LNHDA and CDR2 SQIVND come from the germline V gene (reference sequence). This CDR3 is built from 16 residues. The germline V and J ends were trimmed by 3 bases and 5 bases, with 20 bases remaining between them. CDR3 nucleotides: TGTGCCAGTAGTATCGGACTTGCCGGAGGCGTCCACGAGCAGTACTTC. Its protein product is CASSIGLAGGVHEQYF. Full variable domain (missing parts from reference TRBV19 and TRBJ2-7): DGGITQSPKYLFRKEGQNVTLSCEQNLNHDAMYWYRQDPGQGLRLIYYSQIVNDFQKGDIAEGYSVSREKKESFPLTVTSAQKNPTAFYLCASSIGLAGGVHEQYFGPGTRLTVT.

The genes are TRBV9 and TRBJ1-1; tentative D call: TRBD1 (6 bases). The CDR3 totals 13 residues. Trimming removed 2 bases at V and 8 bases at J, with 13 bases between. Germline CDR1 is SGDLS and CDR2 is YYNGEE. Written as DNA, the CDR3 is TGTGCCAGCAGCGTCGGGACATCAGGAGAAGCTTTCTTT. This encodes CASSVGTSGEAFF.

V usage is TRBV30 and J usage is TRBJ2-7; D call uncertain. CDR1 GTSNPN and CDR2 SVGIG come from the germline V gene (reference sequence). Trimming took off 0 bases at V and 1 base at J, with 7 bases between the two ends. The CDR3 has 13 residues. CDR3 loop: CAWSVGHSYEQYF. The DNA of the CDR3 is TGTGCCTGGAGTGTTGGGCATTCCTACGAGCAGTACTTC.

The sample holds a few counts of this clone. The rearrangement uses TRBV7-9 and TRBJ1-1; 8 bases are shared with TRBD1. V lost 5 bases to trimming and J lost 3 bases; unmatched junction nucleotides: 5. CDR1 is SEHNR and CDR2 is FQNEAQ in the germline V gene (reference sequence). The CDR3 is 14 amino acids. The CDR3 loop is CASSPRTGYTEAFF. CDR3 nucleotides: TGTGCCAGCAGCCCCCGGACAGGGTACACTGAAGCTTTCTTT.

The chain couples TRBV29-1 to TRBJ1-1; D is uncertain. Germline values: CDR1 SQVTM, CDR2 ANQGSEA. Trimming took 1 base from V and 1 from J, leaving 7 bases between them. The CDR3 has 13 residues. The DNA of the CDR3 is TGCAGCGTTGAAGCCCCGGGGAACACTGAAGCTTTCTTT. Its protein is CSVEAPGNTEAFF.

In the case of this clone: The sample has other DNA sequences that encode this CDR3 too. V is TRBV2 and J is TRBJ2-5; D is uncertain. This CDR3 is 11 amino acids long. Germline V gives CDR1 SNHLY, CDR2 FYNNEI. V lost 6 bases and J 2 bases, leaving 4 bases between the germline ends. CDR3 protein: CASRRQETQYF. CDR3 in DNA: TGTGCCAGCAGGCGACAAGAGACCCAGTACTTC.

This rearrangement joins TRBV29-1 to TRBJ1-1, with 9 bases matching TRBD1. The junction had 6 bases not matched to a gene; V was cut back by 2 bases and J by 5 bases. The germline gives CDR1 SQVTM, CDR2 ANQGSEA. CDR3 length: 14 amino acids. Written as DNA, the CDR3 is TGCAGCGTTGAATATAGACAGGGGGGGACTGAAGCTTTCTTT. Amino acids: CSVEYRQGGTEAFF. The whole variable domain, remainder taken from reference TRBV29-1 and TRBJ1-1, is SAVISQKPSRDICQRGTSLTIQCQVDSQVTMMFWYRQQPGQSLTLIATANQGSEATYESGFVIDKFPISRPNLTFSTLTVSNMSPEDSSIYLCSVEYRQGGTEAFFGQGTRLTVV.

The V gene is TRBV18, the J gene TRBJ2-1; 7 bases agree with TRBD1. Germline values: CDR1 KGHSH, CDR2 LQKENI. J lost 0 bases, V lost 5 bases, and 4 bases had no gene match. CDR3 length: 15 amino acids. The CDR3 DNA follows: TGTGCCAGCTCATCGGGACAGAGCTCCTACAATGAGCAGTTCTTC. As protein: CASSSGQSSYNEQFF.

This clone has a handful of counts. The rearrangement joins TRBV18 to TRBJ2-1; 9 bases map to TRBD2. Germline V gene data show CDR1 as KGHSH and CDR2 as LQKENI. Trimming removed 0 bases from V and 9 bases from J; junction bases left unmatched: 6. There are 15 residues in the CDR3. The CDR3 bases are TGTGCCAGCTCACCACCGGCGGGGGGGCCGGGTGAGCAGTTCTTC. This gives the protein CASSPPAGGPGEQFF. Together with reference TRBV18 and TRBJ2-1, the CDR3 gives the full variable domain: NAGVMQNPRHLVRRRGQEARLRCSPMKGHSHVYWYRQLPEEGLKFMVYLQKENIIDESGMPKERFSAEFPKEGPSILRIQQVVRGDSAAYFCASSPPAGGPGEQFFGPGTRLTVL.

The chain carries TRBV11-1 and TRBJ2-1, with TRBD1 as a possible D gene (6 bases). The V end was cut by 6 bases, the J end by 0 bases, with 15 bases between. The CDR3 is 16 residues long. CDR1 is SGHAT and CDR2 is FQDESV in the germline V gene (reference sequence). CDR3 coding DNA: TGTGCCAGCAGGGCTGGACAGTCAAGCTCCTACAATGAGCAGTTCTTC. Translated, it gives CASRAGQSSSYNEQFF.

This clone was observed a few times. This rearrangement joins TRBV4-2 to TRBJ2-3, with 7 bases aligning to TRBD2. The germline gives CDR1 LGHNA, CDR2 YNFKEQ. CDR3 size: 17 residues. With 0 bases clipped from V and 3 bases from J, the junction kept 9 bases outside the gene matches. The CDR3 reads CASSQEKTGGVTDTQYF. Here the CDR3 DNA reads TGTGCCAGCAGCCAAGAAAAGACGGGGGGAGTAACAGATACGCAGTATTTT.

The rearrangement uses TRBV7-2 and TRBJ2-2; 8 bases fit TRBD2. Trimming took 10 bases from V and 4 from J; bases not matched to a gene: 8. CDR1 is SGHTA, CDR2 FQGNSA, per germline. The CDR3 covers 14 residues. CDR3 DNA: TGTGCCACCCGCCGGGGGGGAATCACCGGGGAGCTGTTTTTT. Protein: CATRRGGITGELFF.

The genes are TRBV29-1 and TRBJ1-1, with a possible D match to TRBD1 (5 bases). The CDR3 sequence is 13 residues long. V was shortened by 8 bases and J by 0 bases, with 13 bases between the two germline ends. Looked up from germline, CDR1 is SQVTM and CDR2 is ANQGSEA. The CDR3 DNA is TGCAGCTTTGCGACAGCATTGAACACTGAAGCTTTCTTT. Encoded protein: CSFATALNTEAFF.

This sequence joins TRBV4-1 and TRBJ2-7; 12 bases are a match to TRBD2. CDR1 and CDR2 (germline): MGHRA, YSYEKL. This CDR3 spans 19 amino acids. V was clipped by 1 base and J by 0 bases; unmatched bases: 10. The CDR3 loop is CASSQGGLAGLFSSYEQYF. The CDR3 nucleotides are TGCGCCAGCAGCCAAGGGGGACTAGCGGGTCTATTCAGCTCCTACGAGCAGTACTTC.

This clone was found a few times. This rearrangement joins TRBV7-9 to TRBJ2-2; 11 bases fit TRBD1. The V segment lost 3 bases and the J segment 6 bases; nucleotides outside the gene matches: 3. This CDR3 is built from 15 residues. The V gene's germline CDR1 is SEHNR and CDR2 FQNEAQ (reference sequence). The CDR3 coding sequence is TGTGCCAGCAGCTTGGGACAGGGGGTCTCCGGGGAGCTGTTTTTT. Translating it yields CASSLGQGVSGELFF.

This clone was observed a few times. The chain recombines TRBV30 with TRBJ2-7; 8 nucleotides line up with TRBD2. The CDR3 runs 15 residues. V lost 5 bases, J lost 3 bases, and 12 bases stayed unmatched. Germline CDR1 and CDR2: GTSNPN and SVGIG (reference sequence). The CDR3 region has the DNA TGTGCCTGGGCCTCCCCGGGGGGGGAGGGCTACGAGCAGTACTTC. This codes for CAWASPGGEGYEQYF. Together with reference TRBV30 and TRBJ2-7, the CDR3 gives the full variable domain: SQTIHQWPATLVQPVGSPLSLECTVEGTSNPNLYWYRQAAGRGLQLLFYSVGIGQISSEVPQNLSASRPQDRQFILSSKKLLLSDSGFYLCAWASPGGEGYEQYFGPGTRLTVT.

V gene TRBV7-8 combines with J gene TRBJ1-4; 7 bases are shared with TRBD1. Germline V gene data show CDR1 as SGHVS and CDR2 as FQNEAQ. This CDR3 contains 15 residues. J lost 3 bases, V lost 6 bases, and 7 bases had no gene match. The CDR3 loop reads CASRIRDSSNEKLFF. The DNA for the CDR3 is TGTGCCAGCAGAATCCGGGACAGTTCTAATGAAAAACTGTTTTTT. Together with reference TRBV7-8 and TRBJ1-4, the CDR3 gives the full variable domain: GAGVSQSPRYKVAKRGQDVALRCDPISGHVSLFWYQQALGQGPEFLTYFQNEAQLDKSGLPSDRFFAERPEGSVSTLKIQRTQQEDSAVYLCASRIRDSSNEKLFFGSGTQLSVL.

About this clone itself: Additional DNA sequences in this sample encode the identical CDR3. In DNA, the CDR3 is TGCGCCAGCAGCTTAGGAGTGAACACTGAAGCTTTCTTT. Translated, it gives CASSLGVNTEAFF. This chain uses TRBV5-1 with TRBJ1-1; D not certain. Germline V gives CDR1 SGHRS, CDR2 YFSETQ. Trimming shortened V by 2 bases and J by 0 bases, and 5 bases separated the two germline ends. The CDR3 is made up of 13 amino acids.

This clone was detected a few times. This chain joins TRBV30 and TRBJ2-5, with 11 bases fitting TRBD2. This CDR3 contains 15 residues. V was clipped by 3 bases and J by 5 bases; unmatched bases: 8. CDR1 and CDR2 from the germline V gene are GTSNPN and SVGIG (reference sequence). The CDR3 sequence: CAWSLAGGTTETQYF. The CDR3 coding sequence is TGTGCCTGGAGCCTAGCGGGGGGAACGACGGAGACCCAGTACTTC. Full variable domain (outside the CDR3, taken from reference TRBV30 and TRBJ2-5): SQTIHQWPATLVQPVGSPLSLECTVEGTSNPNLYWYRQAAGRGLQLLFYSVGIGQISSEVPQNLSASRPQDRQFILSSKKLLLSDSGFYLCAWSLAGGTTETQYFGPGTRLLVL.

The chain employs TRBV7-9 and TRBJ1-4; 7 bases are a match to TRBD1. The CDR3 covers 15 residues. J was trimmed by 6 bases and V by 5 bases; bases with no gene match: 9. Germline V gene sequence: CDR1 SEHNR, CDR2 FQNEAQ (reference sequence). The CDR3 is CASSPRTGRDEKLFF. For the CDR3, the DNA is TGTGCCAGCAGCCCCCGGACAGGAAGAGATGAAAAACTGTTTTTT.